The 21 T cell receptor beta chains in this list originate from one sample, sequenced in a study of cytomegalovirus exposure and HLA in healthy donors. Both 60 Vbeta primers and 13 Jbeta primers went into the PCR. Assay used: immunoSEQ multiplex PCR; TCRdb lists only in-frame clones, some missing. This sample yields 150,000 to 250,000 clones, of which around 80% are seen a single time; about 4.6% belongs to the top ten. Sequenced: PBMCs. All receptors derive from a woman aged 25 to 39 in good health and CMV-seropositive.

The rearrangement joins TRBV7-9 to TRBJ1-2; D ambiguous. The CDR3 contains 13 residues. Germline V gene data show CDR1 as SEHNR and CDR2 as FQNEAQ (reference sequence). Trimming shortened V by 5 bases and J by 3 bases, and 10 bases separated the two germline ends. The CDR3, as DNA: TGTGCCAGCAGCGGCGATGGAGACTATGGCTACACCTTC. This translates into CASSGDGDYGYTF.

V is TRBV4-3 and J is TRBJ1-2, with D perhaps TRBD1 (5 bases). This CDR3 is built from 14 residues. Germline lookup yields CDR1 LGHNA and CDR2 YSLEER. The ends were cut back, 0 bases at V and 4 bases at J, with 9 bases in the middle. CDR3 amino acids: CASSQDRDSYGYTF. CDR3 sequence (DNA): TGCGCCAGCAGCCAAGATCGAGACAGCTATGGCTACACCTTC.

DNA for the CDR3: TGTGCCAGCAGCAAAGACTACGGGGACACCGGGGAGCTGTTTTTT. Its protein product is CASSKDYGDTGELFF. The chain carries TRBV21-1 and TRBJ2-2; the table's D call of TRBD2 was not tested on the DNA. TRBV21-1 is labeled a pseudogene. This CDR3 region has 15 residues.

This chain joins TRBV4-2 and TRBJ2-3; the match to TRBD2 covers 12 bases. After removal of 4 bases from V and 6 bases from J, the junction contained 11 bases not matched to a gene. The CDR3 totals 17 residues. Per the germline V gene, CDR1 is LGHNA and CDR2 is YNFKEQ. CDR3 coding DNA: TGTGCCAGCAGCCGCGCAGCTAGCGGGGGGGGAATGGATACGCAGTATTTT. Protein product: CASSRAASGGGMDTQYF.

The CDR3 protein is CASVRDRGAETQYF. Here the CDR3 DNA reads TGTGCCAGTGTCCGGGACAGGGGAGCAGAGACCCAGTACTTC. The rearrangement uses TRBV2 and TRBJ2-5; TRBD1 agrees at 10 bases. There are 14 residues in the CDR3. The germline CDR1 and CDR2 sequences are SNHLY and FYNNEI. Trimming cost V 9 bases and J 4 bases; bases outside gene matches: 8. Supplemented by reference TRBV2 and TRBJ2-5, the full variable domain reads EPEVTQTPSHQVTQMGQEVILRCVPISNHLYFYWYRQILGQKVEFLVSFYNNEISEKSEIFDDQFSVERPDGSNFTLKIRSTKLEDSAMYFCASVRDRGAETQYFGPGTRLLVL.

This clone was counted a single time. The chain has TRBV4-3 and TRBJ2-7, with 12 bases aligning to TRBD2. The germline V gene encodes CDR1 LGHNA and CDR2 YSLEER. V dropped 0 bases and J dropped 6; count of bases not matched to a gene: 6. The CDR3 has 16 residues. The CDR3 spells CASSQDRRLAGAEQYF. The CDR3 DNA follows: TGCGCCAGCAGCCAAGACCGACGACTAGCGGGAGCCGAGCAGTACTTC.

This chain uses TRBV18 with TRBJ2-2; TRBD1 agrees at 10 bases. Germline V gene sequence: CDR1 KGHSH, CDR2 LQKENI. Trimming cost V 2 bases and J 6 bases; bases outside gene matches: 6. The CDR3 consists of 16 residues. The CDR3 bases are TGTGCCAGCTCACCAAGACAGGGGGCAGGAGCCGGGGAGCTGTTTTTT. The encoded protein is CASSPRQGAGAGELFF.

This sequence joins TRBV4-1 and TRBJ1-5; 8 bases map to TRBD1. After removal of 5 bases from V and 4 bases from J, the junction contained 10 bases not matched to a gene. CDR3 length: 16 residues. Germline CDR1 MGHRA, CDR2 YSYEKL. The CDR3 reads CASSDRRTGRNQPQHF. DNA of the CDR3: TGCGCCAGCAGCGATCGACGGACAGGGAGGAATCAGCCCCAGCATTTT.

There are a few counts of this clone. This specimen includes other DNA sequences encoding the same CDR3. The CDR3 region is CASSFFGGDYNSPLHF. CDR3 DNA: TGTGCCAGCAGCTTTTTTGGAGGCGATTATAATTCACCCCTCCACTTT. The chain is built from TRBV13 and TRBJ1-6, with D uncertain. The germline CDR1 and CDR2 sequences are PRHDT and FYEKMQ (reference sequence). V lost 3 bases, J lost 4 bases, and 13 bases lay in between. The CDR3 sequence is 16 residues long. Full variable domain (remainder filled in from reference TRBV13 and TRBJ1-6): AAGVIQSPRHLIKEKRETATLKCYPIPRHDTVYWYQQGPGQDPQFLISFYEKMQSDKGSIPDRFSAQQFSDYHSELNMSSLELGDSALYFCASSFFGGDYNSPLHFGNGTRLTVT.

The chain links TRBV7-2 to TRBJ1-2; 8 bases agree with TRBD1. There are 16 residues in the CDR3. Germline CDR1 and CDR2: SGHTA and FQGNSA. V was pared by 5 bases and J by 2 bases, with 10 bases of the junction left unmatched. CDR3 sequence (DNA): TGTGCCAGCAGCGCTACCGGGACAGGATGGAACTATGGCTACACCTTC. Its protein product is CASSATGTGWNYGYTF.

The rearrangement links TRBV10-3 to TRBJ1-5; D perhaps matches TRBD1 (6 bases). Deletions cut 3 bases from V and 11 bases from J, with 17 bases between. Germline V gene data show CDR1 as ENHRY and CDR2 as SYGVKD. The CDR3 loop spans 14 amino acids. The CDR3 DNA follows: TGTGCCATCAGTGACTCAGGGGTGGGTGTATCCCAGCATTTT. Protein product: CAISDSGVGVSQHF.

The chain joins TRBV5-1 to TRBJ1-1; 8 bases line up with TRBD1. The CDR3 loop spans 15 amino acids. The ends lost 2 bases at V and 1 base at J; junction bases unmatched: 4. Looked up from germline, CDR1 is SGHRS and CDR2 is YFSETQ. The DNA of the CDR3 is TGCGCCAGCAGCTTAGAGACAGGGGCGAACACTGAAGCTTTCTTT. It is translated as CASSLETGANTEAFF.

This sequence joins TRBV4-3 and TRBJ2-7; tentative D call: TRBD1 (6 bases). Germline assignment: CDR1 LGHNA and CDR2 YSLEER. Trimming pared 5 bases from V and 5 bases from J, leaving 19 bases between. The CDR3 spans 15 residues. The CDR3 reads CASSGDRLANHEQYF. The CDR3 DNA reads TGCGCCAGCAGCGGCGACAGGCTAGCTAACCACGAGCAGTACTTC.

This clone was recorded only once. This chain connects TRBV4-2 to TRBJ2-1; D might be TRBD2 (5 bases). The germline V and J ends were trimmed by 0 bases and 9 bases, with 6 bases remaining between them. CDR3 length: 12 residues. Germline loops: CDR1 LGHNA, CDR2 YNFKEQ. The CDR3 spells CASSQDGGEQFF. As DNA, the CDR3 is TGTGCCAGCAGCCAAGATGGAGGTGAGCAGTTCTTC.

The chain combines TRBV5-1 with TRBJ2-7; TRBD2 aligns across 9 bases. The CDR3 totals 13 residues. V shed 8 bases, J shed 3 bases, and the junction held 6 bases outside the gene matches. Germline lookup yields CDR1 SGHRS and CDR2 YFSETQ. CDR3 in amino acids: CASAYSGGYEQYF. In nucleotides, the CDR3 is TGCGCCAGTGCATATAGCGGGGGCTACGAGCAGTACTTC.

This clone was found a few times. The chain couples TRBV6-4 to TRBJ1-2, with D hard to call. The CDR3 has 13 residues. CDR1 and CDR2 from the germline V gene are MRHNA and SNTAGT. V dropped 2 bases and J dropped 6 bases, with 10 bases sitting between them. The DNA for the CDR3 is TGTGCCAGCAGTGACGGGGAGGGCGATGGCTACACCTTC. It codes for CASSDGEGDGYTF.

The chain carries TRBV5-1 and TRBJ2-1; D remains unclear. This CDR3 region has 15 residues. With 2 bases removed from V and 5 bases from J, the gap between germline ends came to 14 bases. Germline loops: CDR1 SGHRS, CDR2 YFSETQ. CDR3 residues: CASSFSPGLHNEQFF. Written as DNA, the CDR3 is TGCGCCAGCAGCTTTAGCCCCGGTCTCCACAATGAGCAGTTCTTC.

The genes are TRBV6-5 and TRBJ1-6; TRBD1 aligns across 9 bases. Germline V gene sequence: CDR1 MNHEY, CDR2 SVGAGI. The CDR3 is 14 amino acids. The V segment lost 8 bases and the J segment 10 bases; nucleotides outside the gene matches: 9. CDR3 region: CASGVPGQGSPLHF. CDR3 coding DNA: TGTGCCAGCGGTGTCCCGGGACAGGGATCACCCCTCCACTTT.

The CDR3 region is CASSVASPSSIGELFF. The CDR3, as DNA: TGTGCCAGCAGCGTAGCTAGCCCTAGTTCCATCGGGGAGCTGTTTTTT. This chain joins TRBV9 and TRBJ2-2; D may be TRBD2 (5 bases). Per the germline V gene, CDR1 is SGDLS and CDR2 is YYNGEE. The V gene lost 0 bases and the J gene lost 7 bases, with 16 bases spanning the gap. The CDR3 contains 16 residues.

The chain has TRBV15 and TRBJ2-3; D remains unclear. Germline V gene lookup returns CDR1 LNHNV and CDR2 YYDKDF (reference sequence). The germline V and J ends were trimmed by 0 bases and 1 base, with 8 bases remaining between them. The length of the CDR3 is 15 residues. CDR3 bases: TGTGCCACCAGCAGAGACCCCACTCGCACAGATACGCAGTATTTT. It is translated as CATSRDPTRTDTQYF.

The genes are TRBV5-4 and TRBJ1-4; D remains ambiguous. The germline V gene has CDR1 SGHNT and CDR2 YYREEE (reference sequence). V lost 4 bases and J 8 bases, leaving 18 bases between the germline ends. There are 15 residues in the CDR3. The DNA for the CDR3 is TGTGCCAGCAGCCCAAATGGGAGGGTAGGGGAAAAACTGTTTTTT. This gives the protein CASSPNGRVGEKLFF.